A selection of T cell receptor beta chains follows, all from one sample in a study of Graves' ophthalmopathy and Graves' hyperthyroidism. TCRdb ran MiXCR on the multiplex PCR reads and lists one entry per CDR3 protein. This table has 900,000 to 1,200,000 distinct CDR3 sequences, 35% to 45% appearing once. Material for sequencing was peripheral blood or thyroid tissue (not recorded which). These receptor sequences come from an adult man with Graves' hyperthyroidism. CDR3s include the opening cysteine and the closing phenylalanine or tryptophan. A D gene is named only where the DNA matches it firmly. The size field is filled for only some rows; it gives once, few, many or a size class.

cdr3_aa cdr3_nt v_call clone_size j_call d_call
CATSDSSDRNQPQHF TGTGCCACCAGTGATTCCTCGGACAGGAATCAGCCCCAGCATTTT TRBV24-1 many TRBJ1-5 TRBD1
CASSVDFWGNTIYF TGTGCCAGCAGCGTAGATTTCTGGGGGAACACCATATATTTT TRBV9 many TRBJ1-3 NA
CASSGGGTDSNQPQHF TGTGCCAGCAGTGGAGGAGGGACGGATAGCAATCAGCCCCAGCATTTT TRBV12-3/TRBV12-4 many TRBJ1-5 NA
CSLDRATEAFF TGCAGTTTGGACAGGGCTACTGAAGCTTTCTTT TRBV29-1 NA TRBJ1-1 TRBD1
CASSHFPIAFEQYF TGCGCCAGCAGCCATTTCCCTATAGCGTTTGAGCAGTACTTC TRBV4-3 few TRBJ2-7 NA
CASNQPGKPQHF TGTGCCAGCAACCAACCGGGGAAGCCCCAGCATTTT TRBV6-5 many TRBJ1-5 NA
CASSFPGQGGDEQYF TGTGCCAGCAGTTTTCCGGGACAGGGTGGGGACGAGCAGTACTTC TRBV28 few TRBJ2-7 TRBD1
CASSDTGTGGLRQPQHF TGTGCCAGCAGCGACACCGGGACAGGGGGCCTTAGGCAGCCCCAGCATTTT TRBV7-8 many TRBJ1-5 TRBD1
CASKGRTGELFF TGCGCCAGCAAGGGTCGGACCGGGGAGCTGTTTTTT TRBV4-3 NA TRBJ2-2 NA
CASSFVTEQEKLFF TGTGCCAGCAGCTTTGTGACGGAGCAGGAAAAACTGTTTTTT TRBV7-9 many TRBJ1-4 NA
CASGNQAGHYGYTF TGTGCCAGCGGAAATCAGGCGGGACACTATGGCTACACCTTC TRBV10-3 NA TRBJ1-2 NA
CASSYARPSNQPQHF TGTGCCAGCAGTTACGCTAGGCCTAGCAATCAGCCCCAGCATTTT TRBV12-3/TRBV12-4 NA TRBJ1-5 NA
CSALPRLAGDQKTQYF TGCAGTGCCCTACCCCGACTAGCGGGGGACCAAAAGACCCAGTACTTC TRBV20-1 NA TRBJ2-5 TRBD2
CASSPPGPQGKLFF TGTGCCAGCAGCCCCCCGGGACCCCAGGGAAAACTGTTTTTT TRBV6-5 NA TRBJ1-4 NA
CAIQGTIQNEQYF TGTGCCATCCAGGGGACAATCCAGAACGAGCAGTACTTC TRBV10-3 NA TRBJ2-7 NA
CASSERGTGFSGANVLTF TGCGCCAGCAGTGAGCGCGGGACAGGGTTCTCTGGGGCCAACGTCCTGACTTTC TRBV10-1 NA TRBJ2-6 TRBD1
CSASQEATEAFF TGCAGTGCTAGCCAGGAGGCCACTGAAGCTTTCTTT TRBV20-1 many TRBJ1-1 NA
CSARERTTGNTIYF TGCAGTGCTAGAGAAAGGACAACTGGAAACACCATATATTTT TRBV20-1 few TRBJ1-3 NA
CASSIHPPRNQETQYF TGTGCCAGTAGTATCCACCCTCCCAGGAACCAAGAGACCCAGTACTTC TRBV19 NA TRBJ2-5 NA
CATGQGRGGYTGELFF TGTGCCACCGGACAGGGGAGAGGTGGGTACACCGGGGAGCTGTTTTTT TRBV15 NA TRBJ2-2 TRBD1
CATRQGPSYEQYF TGTGCCACGAGACAGGGTCCTTCCTACGAGCAGTACTTC TRBV27 NA TRBJ2-7 TRBD1